These T cell receptor beta chains were read from a single sample in a study of shared clonotypes between healthy human individuals. Profiled with immunoSEQ multiplex PCR; TCRdb holds only in-frame clones, not every one. The sample comprises about 1.4 million clones, roughly 96% of which are singletons, and over 1% rests with the top ten. The sequencing sample was made of naive CD4+ T cells sorted from blood. All receptors come from a man younger than 45 in good health. Each CDR3 is given with its conserved first and last residue. The order of the fields is J gene, clone size, V gene, D gene, CDR3 protein, CDR3 DNA. D genes are given only for firm matches. Where a row states a size, it is once, few, many or the class of an expanded clone; other rows omit it.

TRBJ2-1	once	TRBV11-2	TRBD2	CASSLVGTSGSFNNEQFF	TGTGCCAGCAGCTTAGTCGGGACTAGCGGGAGCTTTAACAATGAGCAGTTCTTC
TRBJ1-5	-	TRBV6-1	-	CASSVGLLSNQPQHF	TGTGCCAGCAGTGTGGGTCTACTCAGCAATCAGCCCCAGCATTTT
TRBJ2-7	-	TRBV6-1	-	CASSRGGAYEQYF	TGTGCCAGCAGCCGGGGTGGCGCCTACGAGCAGTACTTC
TRBJ2-1	-	TRBV6-1	TRBD1	CASSEQGASYNEQFF	TGTGCCAGCAGTGAGCAGGGGGCTTCCTACAATGAGCAGTTCTTC
TRBJ2-5	once	TRBV5-1	-	CASTRRGEETQYF	TGCGCCAGCACCCGGAGGGGAGAAGAGACCCAGTACTTC
TRBJ2-3	-	TRBV19	TRBD2	CASSPGGGYTDTQYF	TGTGCCAGTAGTCCTGGCGGGGGTTACACAGATACGCAGTATTTT
TRBJ2-1	-	TRBV27	-	CASSFRSGGGSYNEQFF	TGTGCCAGCAGTTTTAGGTCCGGAGGAGGCTCCTACAATGAGCAGTTCTTC
TRBJ1-1	-	TRBV6-1	-	CASSERRGNTEAFF	TGTGCCAGCAGTGAACGGAGGGGGAACACTGAAGCTTTCTTT
TRBJ2-1	few	TRBV9	TRBD2	CASSVSGTSGSSYNEQFF	TGTGCCAGCAGCGTTTCAGGGACTAGCGGAAGCTCCTACAATGAGCAGTTCTTC
TRBJ2-7	-	TRBV7-6	-	CASSLVAGTHEQYF	TGTGCCAGCAGCTTAGTGGCAGGGACCCACGAGCAGTACTTC
TRBJ2-7	-	TRBV5-1	-	CASSLLLRNYEQYF	TGCGCCAGCAGCTTACTACTGAGAAACTACGAGCAGTACTTC
TRBJ2-7	-	TRBV9	TRBD2	CASSPRGLAGASYEQYF	TGTGCCAGCAGCCCCAGGGGACTAGCGGGCGCATCCTACGAGCAGTACTTC
TRBJ2-1	-	TRBV5-8	-	CASSLEAQQFF	TGTGCCAGCAGCTTGGAAGCACAGCAGTTCTTC
TRBJ1-1	-	TRBV10-3	TRBD1	CASEGTGETEAFF	TGTGCCAGTGAGGGGACAGGGGAGACTGAAGCTTTCTTT
TRBJ2-7	-	TRBV4-2	TRBD2	CASSQAGTSGSYEQYF	TGTGCCAGCAGCCAAGCTGGGACTAGCGGGTCCTACGAGCAGTACTTC
TRBJ2-3	-	TRBV4-1	-	CASSQPRDTQYF	TGCGCCAGCAGCCAACCCCGAGATACGCAGTATTTT
TRBJ1-4	-	TRBV4-1	-	CASSPPGGSGTNEKLFF	TGCGCCAGCAGCCCCCCGGGGGGGAGCGGAACTAATGAAAAACTGTTTTTT
TRBJ2-2	-	TRBV5-1	TRBD1	CASSHGQGVGGELFF	TGCGCCAGCAGCCATGGACAGGGGGTTGGAGGGGAGCTGTTTTTT
TRBJ1-2	-	TRBV28	TRBD1	CASSSADRGYGYTF	TGTGCCAGCAGTTCGGCGGACAGGGGCTATGGCTACACCTTC
TRBJ1-3	-	TRBV19	-	CASSIRSSGNTIYF	TGTGCCAGTAGTATACGGAGCTCTGGAAACACCATATATTTT
TRBJ2-2	-	TRBV2	-	CASSEDGGTGELFF	TGTGCCAGCAGTGAAGATGGGGGAACCGGGGAGCTGTTTTTT
TRBJ1-2	-	TRBV19	TRBD1	CASSAQGNLYGYTF	TGTGCCAGTAGTGCACAGGGGAACCTCTATGGCTACACCTTC
TRBJ2-2	-	TRBV7-6	-	CASSLVVAGELFF	TGTGCCAGCAGCCTGGTGGTGGCGGGGGAGCTGTTTTTT
TRBJ2-1	-	TRBV30	-	CAWSRISRDEQFF	TGTGCCTGGAGTCGCATCTCTCGCGATGAGCAGTTCTTC
TRBJ2-1	-	TRBV4-1	-	CASGGPRRNEQFF	TGCGCCAGCGGCGGGCCTAGGCGCAATGAGCAGTTCTTC
TRBJ2-2	-	TRBV4-1	-	CASSQEFTGELFF	TGCGCCAGCAGCCAAGAATTCACCGGGGAGCTGTTTTTT
TRBJ1-5	-	TRBV5-5	-	CASSLGVPLSNQPQHF	TGTGCCAGCAGCTTGGGGGTCCCCCTTAGCAATCAGCCCCAGCATTTT
TRBJ2-3	-	TRBV7-3	TRBD2	CASSLILAGGDTQYF	TGTGCCAGCAGCTTAATACTAGCGGGGGGAGATACGCAGTATTTT
TRBJ1-5	-	TRBV28	-	CASSFISSGKVSNQPQHF	TGTGCCAGCAGTTTTATATCCTCAGGGAAGGTTAGCAATCAGCCCCAGCATTTT
TRBJ1-2	-	TRBV18	TRBD1	CASSASWDRVYGYTF	TGTGCCAGCTCAGCCAGCTGGGACAGAGTATATGGCTACACCTTC
TRBJ2-2	-	TRBV6-4	-	CASSDWDGELFF	TGTGCCAGCAGTGACTGGGACGGGGAGCTGTTTTTT
TRBJ2-1	-	TRBV11-2	-	CASSLRRTYNEQFF	TGTGCCAGCAGCTTGAGAAGGACTTACAATGAGCAGTTCTTC
TRBJ1-2	-	TRBV19	-	CASSIVGKFESNYGYTF	TGTGCCAGTAGTATAGTAGGGAAGTTCGAGTCTAACTATGGCTACACCTTC
TRBJ2-5	-	TRBV19	-	CASSPGPRGTQYF	TGTGCCAGTAGTCCGGGGCCAAGGGGAACCCAGTACTTC
TRBJ2-1	-	TRBV7-6	-	CASSLRTAREIGEQFF	TGTGCCAGCAGCTTACGTACGGCCCGCGAAATTGGTGAGCAGTTCTTC
TRBJ2-1	-	TRBV18	-	CASSGDYNEQFF	TGTGCCAGCTCAGGGGATTACAATGAGCAGTTCTTC
TRBJ1-2	-	TRBV6-1	TRBD1	CASRGGGGGYTF	TGTGCCAGCCGAGGGGGCGGCGGTGGCTACACCTTC
TRBJ2-3	-	TRBV7-2	-	CASRQTGADTQYF	TGTGCCAGCAGGCAGACTGGGGCAGATACGCAGTATTTT
TRBJ2-1	-	TRBV4-1	TRBD2	CASSQSETSGRFEQFF	TGCGCCAGCAGCCAAAGCGAGACTAGCGGGAGGTTTGAGCAGTTCTTC
TRBJ2-1	-	TRBV10-2	TRBD2	CASGPGGDWHNEQFF	TGCGCCAGCGGCCCGGGGGGGGATTGGCACAATGAGCAGTTCTTC
TRBJ2-1	-	TRBV7-3	-	CASSRAYGGNEQFF	TGTGCCAGCAGCAGGGCATACGGGGGCAATGAGCAGTTCTTC
TRBJ2-1	-	TRBV5-4	TRBD1	CASSFRRQGTNEQFF	TGTGCCAGCAGCTTTCGGAGACAGGGGACCAATGAGCAGTTCTTC
TRBJ2-1	once	TRBV27	-	CASTETPRHEQFF	TGTGCCAGCACCGAAACACCCAGGCATGAGCAGTTCTTC
TRBJ2-1	-	TRBV28	-	CASSRPDSHKDEQFF	TGTGCCAGCAGTAGACCCGACTCCCATAAGGATGAGCAGTTCTTC
TRBJ2-1	-	TRBV10-3	TRBD2	CAISGGTSRSREQFF	TGTGCCATCAGTGGAGGGACTAGCCGCTCGCGTGAGCAGTTCTTC
TRBJ1-4	-	TRBV7-9	TRBD1	CASSIEQGKLFF	TGTGCCAGCAGCATAGAACAGGGGAAACTGTTTTTT
TRBJ2-7	few	TRBV16	TRBD1	CASSRDRYYEQYF	TGTGCCAGCAGTCGGGACAGGTACTACGAGCAGTACTTC
TRBJ2-7	-	TRBV29-1	TRBD2	CSVAEREVSEQYF	TGCAGCGTTGCTGAGCGGGAGGTTAGCGAGCAGTACTTC
TRBJ2-1	-	TRBV2	TRBD2	CASRSSGGPLFF	TGTGCCAGCAGATCCTCGGGAGGGCCTTTGTTCTTC
TRBJ2-6	-	TRBV28	-	CATLGFRGRMSGANVLTF	TGTGCCACCCTGGGGTTTCGGGGGCGGATGTCTGGGGCCAACGTCCTGACTTTC
TRBJ1-1	-	TRBV15	TRBD1	CATSRETTGVSEAFF	TGTGCCACCAGCAGAGAAACGACAGGGGTGTCTGAAGCTTTCTTT
TRBJ2-1	-	TRBV7-3	-	CASSSGGEQFF	TGTGCCAGCAGCTCTGGGGGTGAGCAGTTCTTC
TRBJ2-7	-	TRBV10-3	TRBD2	CAISNGLAGPYEQYF	TGTGCCATCAGTAACGGACTAGCGGGACCCTACGAGCAGTACTTC
TRBJ1-3	-	TRBV30	-	CAWSGRSSGNTIYF	TGTGCCTGGAGTGGACGGAGCTCTGGAAACACCATATATTTT
TRBJ2-7	-	TRBV6-5	TRBD2	CASTLTSGGLEQYF	TGTGCCAGCACCCTAACTAGCGGGGGCCTCGAGCAGTACTTC